The clone carrying this T cell receptor beta chain appeared a few times. Its antigen is unknown. Individual cDNA molecules were tagged with unique molecular identifiers, the study reported. Each CDR3 protein gets one entry after TCRdb re-called the 5' RACE reads with MiXCR. This sample has approximately 70,000 distinct CDR3 sequences; over 9.5% occur once, and the top ten carry approximately 6.4%. This sample was included in a study of early T cells in non-severe SARS-CoV-2 infection. Whole-study results and caveats: Reliance on VDJdb matching favored anti-spike CD8 responses; private and CD4 specificities were missed.

The sequenced sample was whole blood. The clonotype originates from an adult who was a healthcare worker with PCR-confirmed SARS-CoV-2 infection or an uninfected control (not recorded which).

The CDR3 protein is CASSPITNTGELFF. The CDR3, as DNA: TGTGCCAGCAGCCCAATTACTAACACCGGGGAGCTGTTTTTT. This sequence joins TRBV7-2 and TRBJ2-2, with no clear D. Trimming shortened V by 5 bases and J by 2 bases, and 9 bases separated the two germline ends. CDR1 SGHTA and CDR2 FQGNSA come from the germline V gene. The CDR3 has 14 amino acids. Together with reference TRBV7-2 and TRBJ2-2, the CDR3 gives the full variable domain: GAGVSQSPSNKVTEKGKDVELRCDPISGHTALYWYRQSLGQGLEFLIYFQGNSAPDKSGLPSDRFSAERTGGSVSTLTIQRTQQEDSAVYLCASSPITNTGELFFGEGSRLTVL.